This TCR beta chain was identified during a study of cytomegalovirus exposure and HLA in healthy donors. Notes on the study in general: High sensitivity and specificity were reportedly achieved when the classifier diagnosed cytomegalovirus status.

TCRdb keeps only in-frame clones here, not all; method: immunoSEQ multiplex PCR. The data hold 220,000 or so clones, with approximately 80% observed a single time. CDR3 length: 13 amino acids. Germline V gene sequence: CDR1 MDHEN, CDR2 SYDVKM. V dropped 3 bases and J dropped 0 bases, with 5 bases sitting between them. As for this clone: Its antigen is not identified. Different DNA sequences within this sample yield the same CDR3.

The sequence was collected from a woman aged 30 to 39 in good health and CMV-seropositive. Input material: PBMCs. The chain uses TRBV28 and TRBJ1-2; D call uncertain. The CDR3 DNA reads as TGTGCCAGCAGTTTGGGGTCTAACTATGGCTACACCTTC. This encodes CASSLGSNYGYTF.